A single sample is the source of the 3 T cell receptor beta chains below, sequenced in a study of cytomegalovirus exposure and HLA in healthy donors. Both 60 Vbeta primers and 13 Jbeta primers went into the PCR. Generated by immunoSEQ multiplex PCR, the TCRdb table keeps only in-frame clones and is missing some. The table lists around 130,000 clones, around 9% of them singletons. Sequenced input: PBMCs. The receptors come from a man in his forties or fifties in good health and CMV-seronegative.

The genes are TRBV28 and TRBJ1-5, with D tentatively TRBD1 (6 bases). The CDR3 extends over 14 amino acids. Between the trimmed V and J ends, which lost 6 bases and 5 bases, there was a span of 14 bases. Germline V gene sequence: CDR1 MDHEN, CDR2 SYDVKM. CDR3 nucleotides: TGTGCCAGCAGCCGCGCGAGGGGGTATCAGCCCCAGCATTTT. Its protein is CASSRARGYQPQHF. Using reference TRBV28 and TRBJ1-5 for the parts outside the CDR3, the full variable domain is DVKVTQSSRYLVKRTGEKVFLECVQDMDHENMFWYRQDPGLGLRLIYFSYDVKMKEKGDIPEGYSVSREKKERFSLILESASTNQTSMYLCASSRARGYQPQHFGDGTRLSIL.

V gene TRBV18 combines with J gene TRBJ1-3, with 9 bases lining up with TRBD1. V was pared by 5 bases and J by 7 bases, with 9 bases of the junction left unmatched. The CDR3 has 15 amino acids. Germline lookup yields CDR1 KGHSH and CDR2 LQKENI. The CDR3 spells CASSGGQGTWNTIYF. The CDR3 nucleotides read TGTGCCAGCTCAGGAGGACAGGGGACTTGGAACACCATATATTTT.

The sample holds a few counts of this clone. This sequence joins TRBV5-1 and TRBJ1-2, with TRBD1 as a possible D gene (6 bases). The germline gives CDR1 SGHRS, CDR2 YFSETQ. The V and J ends lost 1 base and 1 base respectively, with 8 bases between them. The CDR3 contains 14 residues. DNA for the CDR3: TGCGCCAGCAGCTTGACAGGGCATAACTATGGCTACACCTTC. Translated, it gives CASSLTGHNYGYTF.